The 18 T cell receptor beta chains below come from one sample, sequenced in a study of response to subunit inactivated influenza vaccine (dated by TCRdb to 2017 to 2018). Libraries came from RT-PCR. Instrument on record: Illumina HiSeq 2500. TCRdb applied fastp at Q25 and MiXCR to the public reads, then kept only in-frame beta chains. Duplicate CDR3 protein sequences are folded into a single record with the most common DNA and genes. The sample table lists 610,000 or so distinct CDR3 sequences, roughly 15% of them with a count of one. The ten largest clones add up to over 8.5% of the sample. The input for sequencing was PBMCs from blood, taken 11 to 12 days after vaccination. These receptors originate from a man over 45 who received an inactivated influenza vaccine. Donor details come from another sample of the same person, matched by shared clones.

This chain uses TRBV10-3 with TRBJ2-2, with 8 nucleotides matching TRBD1. Trimming cost V 6 bases and J 0 bases; bases outside gene matches: 6. This CDR3 comprises 16 residues. CDR1 is ENHRY and CDR2 is SYGVKD in the germline V gene. The CDR3 DNA reads TGTGCCATCAGAAACGGACAGGGAGCGAACACCGGGGAGCTGTTTTTT. This codes for CAIRNGQGANTGELFF.

This clonotype was detected only a few times. The chain carries TRBV6-1 and TRBJ2-5, with 7 bases matching TRBD1. Germline values: CDR1 MNHNS, CDR2 SASEGT. This CDR3 is 14 amino acids long. V gave up 6 bases and J gave up 4 bases; unmatched junction bases: 8. The CDR3 region has the DNA TGTGCCAGCAGGGAGACAGGGACGGTAGAGACCCAGTACTTC. Protein: CASRETGTVETQYF.

In this sample, this clonotype turned up a few times. The gene calls are TRBV10-3 and TRBJ2-1; 8 bases map to TRBD2. The CDR3 loop spans 15 amino acids. Germline V lookup: CDR1 ENHRY, CDR2 SYGVKD. V gave up 5 bases and J gave up 0 bases; unmatched junction bases: 3. The CDR3 region is CAISSSGGSYNEQFF. The CDR3 nucleotides are TGTGCCATCAGTTCAAGCGGGGGCTCCTACAATGAGCAGTTCTTC.

The chain couples TRBV4-2 to TRBJ2-7, with 13 bases fitting TRBD2. The CDR3 is 18 amino acids. The ends lost 3 bases at V and 4 bases at J; junction bases unmatched: 12. Germline loops: CDR1 LGHNA, CDR2 YNFKEQ. DNA of the CDR3: TGTGCCAGCAGCCAGAATACGGGACTAGCGGGGAGAACGTACGAGCAGTACTTC. It specifies CASSQNTGLAGRTYEQYF.

This clonotype was found a few times. The rearrangement uses TRBV10-3 and TRBJ2-1, with TRBD2 matching 10 bases. Germline CDR1 is ENHRY and CDR2 is SYGVKD. The CDR3 sequence is 15 residues long. Unmatched junction bases numbered 7, after V lost 6 bases and J lost 5 bases. The CDR3 coding sequence is TGTGCCATCAGAAAACTAGCGGGAACCGACAATGAGCAGTTCTTC. Amino acid sequence: CAIRKLAGTDNEQFF.

The CDR3 DNA reads TGTGCCAGCAGTCGGGCTTACAATGAGCAGTTCTTC. Protein product: CASSRAYNEQFF. J is TRBJ2-1 and V is TRBV6-5, with D hard to call. The CDR3 runs to 12 residues. The V gene's germline CDR1 is MNHEY and CDR2 SVGAGI. The ends were cut back, 5 bases at V and 4 bases at J, with 6 bases in the middle.

This clonotype came up many times. The chain joins TRBV11-2 to TRBJ2-2; tentative D call: TRBD2 (5 bases). Germline V gene sequence: CDR1 SGHAT, CDR2 FQNNGV. V lost 8 bases and J lost 2, with 15 bases in between. The CDR3 has 15 residues. CDR3 DNA sequence: TGTGCCAGCCGTCTCGAGGGTTTAAACACCGGGGAGCTGTTTTTT. Translated: CASRLEGLNTGELFF.

This clonotype has a handful of counts. The chain joins TRBV27 to TRBJ1-6, with D tentatively TRBD1 (5 bases). The CDR3 spans 15 residues. Germline lookup yields CDR1 MNHEY and CDR2 SMNVEV (reference sequence). V was shortened by 2 bases and J by 11 bases, with 16 bases between the two germline ends. The CDR3 protein is CASSLGPGGRTPLHF. The CDR3 DNA is TGTGCCAGCAGTTTAGGCCCCGGGGGGAGGACACCCCTCCACTTT.

This clonotype came up many times. CDR3 in amino acids: CASSPSTGYYNEQFF. DNA of the CDR3: TGTGCCAGCAGTCCATCGACAGGGTACTACAATGAGCAGTTCTTC. The J gene is TRBJ2-1, the V gene TRBV28; TRBD1 aligns across 7 bases. CDR3 size: 15 residues. Trimming cost V 5 bases and J 3 bases; bases outside gene matches: 7. The germline CDR1 and CDR2 sequences are MDHEN and SYDVKM. The full variable domain, in which reference TRBV28 and TRBJ2-1 provide the parts outside the CDR3, is DVKVTQSSRYLVKRTGEKVFLECVQDMDHENMFWYRQDPGLGLRLIYFSYDVKMKEKGDIPEGYSVSREKKERFSLILESASTNQTSMYLCASSPSTGYYNEQFFGPGTRLTVL.

This clonotype was detected only a few times. This chain joins TRBV21-1 and TRBJ2-6. TRBV21-1 is classified as a pseudogene. This CDR3 has 16 amino acids. CDR3: CASSLKPTDGANVLTF. The CDR3 bases are TGTGCCAGCAGCCTTAAACCTACCGATGGGGCCAACGTCCTGACTTTC.

This clonotype was observed a handful of times. The V gene is TRBV23-1, the J gene TRBJ2-1; 12 bases line up with TRBD2. TRBV23-1 counts as an open reading frame of uncertain function. J lost 0 bases, V lost 6 bases, and 12 bases had no gene match. This CDR3 contains 19 residues. CDR3 in amino acids: CASRAGLAGGEGSYNEQFF. The CDR3 nucleotides are TGCGCCAGCAGGGCGGGCCTAGCGGGAGGGGAAGGCTCCTACAATGAGCAGTTCTTC.

This clonotype was seen a handful of times. The genes are TRBV12-3 or TRBV12-4 and TRBJ1-2; D gene ambiguous. The CDR3 extends over 14 amino acids. V was cut by 1 base and J by 7 bases, with 13 bases left in between. This chain's CDR3 is CASSLEVAISGYTF. As DNA, the CDR3 is TGTGCCAGCAGTTTAGAGGTGGCAATCTCTGGCTACACCTTC.

V usage is TRBV20-1 and J usage is TRBJ2-3; a weak D match, TRBD2 (6 bases). The CDR3 is 13 residues long. Germline CDR1 reads DFQATT; CDR2 reads SNEGSKA (reference sequence). Trimming removed 5 bases at V and 4 bases at J, with 13 bases between. The CDR3 region has the DNA TGCAGTGCTGGGGGGAGATCCCCAGATACGCAGTATTTT. Translation gives CSAGGRSPDTQYF.

The chain couples TRBV12-3 or TRBV12-4 to TRBJ2-1; D is unresolved. V lost 3 bases and J 0 bases, leaving 12 bases between the germline ends. CDR3 length: 16 amino acids. CDR3 bases: TGTGCCAGCAGTTTTTGGGAACCCCGCTCCTACAATGAGCAGTTCTTC. Translated: CASSFWEPRSYNEQFF.

This clonotype was counted a few times. The chain recombines TRBV6-1 with TRBJ1-1; perhaps TRBD1 as D (5 bases). Trimming took off 2 bases at V and 5 bases at J, with 12 bases between the two ends. CDR3 length equals 14 residues. Germline V gives CDR1 MNHNS, CDR2 SASEGT. CDR3 coding DNA: TGTGCCAGCAGTGAAAGGCGGGGGAGGACTGAAGCTTTCTTT. This codes for CASSERRGRTEAFF.

The chain employs TRBV4-2 and TRBJ1-1; D might be TRBD1 (6 bases). CDR3 length: 14 amino acids. Germline CDR1 reads LGHNA; CDR2 reads YNFKEQ. V lost 1 base, J lost 6 bases, and 12 bases lay in between. The CDR3 is CASSQVGGNAEAFF. The CDR3 DNA reads as TGTGCCAGCAGCCAAGTGGGGGGCAACGCTGAAGCTTTCTTT.

This chain connects TRBV30 to TRBJ2-2; the match to TRBD2 covers 11 bases. Per the germline V gene, CDR1 is GTSNPN and CDR2 is SVGIG (reference sequence). The CDR3 contains 13 residues. The ends lost 8 bases at V and 4 bases at J; junction bases unmatched: 3. In nucleotides, the CDR3 is TGTGCCGGGGGACTAGCGGCCACCGGGGAGCTGTTTTTT. Translated, it gives CAGGLAATGELFF.

This clonotype has ten or more counts. The J gene is TRBJ2-3, the V gene TRBV3-1; possible D gene TRBD2, 6 bases. This CDR3 has 16 residues. The V gene's germline CDR1 is LGHDT and CDR2 YNNKEL (reference sequence). V was cut by 4 bases and J by 2 bases, with 16 bases left in between. The CDR3 loop is CASSPSGLSSTDTQYF. CDR3 coding DNA: TGTGCCAGCAGCCCATCGGGACTCTCATCCACAGATACGCAGTATTTT.